This TCR beta chain was sequenced in a study of cytomegalovirus exposure and HLA in healthy donors. Study-level findings and limits: The listing of 150 or so TCR beta chains classed them as cytomegalovirus-associated. Reports showed the classifier diagnosing cytomegalovirus status with high specificity and sensitivity. Most TCR sequences proved rare, with some public TCRs found in many donors.

The CDR3 consists of 16 residues. V lost 4 bases and J lost 5, with 17 bases in between. Germline lookup yields CDR1 SGHVS and CDR2 FNYEAQ. Sequencing was performed with immunoSEQ multiplex PCR; in TCRdb, only in-frame clones are kept and a portion is missing. The sample lists approximately 120,000 clones, 89% occurring once. As concerns this clone: Its antigen is undetermined.

Separate from the approximately 670-subject first cohort was the approximately 120-subject validation cohort, to which the donors belonged. Sequenced input: PBMCs. The rearrangement links TRBV7-6 to TRBJ2-2, with a possible D match to TRBD1 (6 bases). The TCR comes from a woman aged 18-35 years in good health and CMV-seronegative. CDR3 in amino acids: CASSSWETQGTGELFF. For the CDR3, the DNA is TGTGCCAGCAGCTCTTGGGAGACCCAGGGGACCGGGGAGCTGTTTTTT.